Below, 9 T cell receptor beta chains from the same sample are listed, as sequenced in a study of shared clonotypes between healthy human individuals. Data came from immunoSEQ multiplex PCR; TCRdb stores just in-frame clones and leaves some out. The data show roughly 500,000 clones, with 90% to 96% seen just once and roughly 0.06% held by the top ten. Sequencing was done on a sample of naive CD4+ T cells sorted from blood. Specified subset: CD45RA+ positively selected. The source is a woman in her 30s in good health.

This chain uses TRBV19 with TRBJ2-1, with TRBD2 matching 10 bases. The CDR3 is made up of 15 amino acids. CDR1 and CDR2 from the germline V gene are LNHDA and SQIVND (reference sequence). V shed 5 bases, J shed 5 bases, and the junction held 6 bases outside the gene matches. The CDR3 is CASSLSGGEHNEQFF. CDR3 nucleotide sequence: TGTGCCAGTAGTCTCAGCGGGGGGGAACACAATGAGCAGTTCTTC.

The chain uses TRBV4-1 and TRBJ2-7; D is uncertain. This CDR3 is 14 amino acids long. CDR1 MGHRA and CDR2 YSYEKL come from the germline V gene. Trimming pared 1 base from V and 0 bases from J, leaving 7 bases between. The CDR3 region has the DNA TGCGCCAGCAGCCAAGCCCCGGCCTCCTACGAGCAGTACTTC. As protein: CASSQAPASYEQYF.

The J gene is TRBJ2-5, the V gene TRBV2, with a weak D call TRBD1 (5 bases). The DNA end favors TRBJ2-7, so the J call may be wrong. CDR3 length: 12 amino acids. The V gene's germline CDR1 is SNHLY and CDR2 FYNNEI. The CDR3 coding sequence is TGTGCCACAGAGGACACTTCCTACGAGCAGTACTTC. Protein sequence: CATEDTSYEQYF.

The genes are TRBV7-9 and TRBJ1-1, with 9 bases that match TRBD1. The junction had 6 bases not matched to a gene; V was cut back by 5 bases and J by 5 bases. The length of the CDR3 is 14 residues. The germline CDR1 and CDR2 sequences are SEHNR and FQNEAQ (reference sequence). The CDR3 is CASSPWDRETEAFF. The CDR3, as DNA: TGTGCCAGCAGCCCATGGGACAGGGAGACTGAAGCTTTCTTT.

CDR3 DNA sequence: TGTGCCAGCAGCGACAGGCTAGCGGGAATCCAAGAGACCCAGTACTTC. Protein product: CASSDRLAGIQETQYF. The chain combines TRBV5-6 with TRBJ2-5; 9 bases line up with TRBD2. Germline-derived CDR1 and CDR2 are SGHDT and YYEEEE. Losses at the gene ends were 4 bases for V and 1 base for J; bases not matched to a gene: 8. The length of the CDR3 is 16 residues.

The V and J genes are TRBV6-4 and TRBJ1-1, with D unresolved. The CDR3 loop spans 13 amino acids. The V gene's germline CDR1 is MRHNA and CDR2 SNTAGT. Trimming took off 6 bases at V and 4 bases at J, with 12 bases between the two ends. The CDR3 loop reads CASSATRGTEAFF. For the CDR3, the DNA is TGTGCCAGCAGCGCGACGAGAGGCACTGAAGCTTTCTTT.

The chain combines TRBV5-6 with TRBJ2-7; no clear D. From germline, CDR1 is SGHDT and CDR2 YYEEEE. Trimming removed 4 bases from V and 11 bases from J, with 19 bases in between. The length of the CDR3 is 13 residues. The CDR3 DNA reads TGTGCCAGCAGCCGAACTCACGACGGGCTTAAGTACTTC. It encodes CASSRTHDGLKYF.

The DNA for the CDR3 is TGCAGCGCTGGGGCGGGGTATTACAATGAGCAGTTCTTC. Protein product: CSAGAGYYNEQFF. The rearrangement links TRBV29-1 to TRBJ2-1; weak D call: TRBD2 (6 bases). The CDR3 runs 13 residues. With 7 bases removed from V and 4 bases from J, the gap between germline ends came to 14 bases. Germline values: CDR1 SQVTM, CDR2 ANQGSEA.

The chain carries TRBV19 and TRBJ1-2; weak D call: TRBD1 (6 bases). V was clipped by 4 bases and J by 5 bases, with 20 bases between them. This CDR3 is 16 amino acids long. The germline gives CDR1 LNHDA, CDR2 SQIVND (reference sequence). The CDR3 DNA reads as TGTGCCAGTAGTAGGACCTATACGACAGGAAGTTATGGCTACACCTTC. This codes for CASSRTYTTGSYGYTF.